Below, 12 T cell receptor beta chains from the same sample are listed, as sequenced in a study of OX40 agonist ivuxolimab in advanced cancers. Generated by immunoSEQ multiplex PCR, the TCRdb table keeps only in-frame clones and is missing some. The sample records 71,000 or so clones, roughly 90% being singletons. The specimen was CD4+ or CD8+ T cells sorted from blood, collected in a trial of the OX40 agonist ivuxolimab. These receptors were obtained from an adult with an advanced solid tumor such as melanoma, head and neck, liver or kidney cancer.

The CDR3 bases are TGCAGCGCCGCCCCGCAGTTCGACGAGCAGTACTTC. This codes for CSAAPQFDEQYF. V and J are TRBV29-1 and TRBJ2-7; D unresolved. Deletions cut 7 bases from V and 5 bases from J, with 15 bases between. Per germline, CDR1 SQVTM and CDR2 ANQGSEA. The CDR3 is 12 amino acids.

The chain links TRBV19 to TRBJ2-3, with D possibly TRBD1 on 6 matching bases. Trimming pared 1 base from V and 0 bases from J, leaving 17 bases between. This CDR3 has 18 residues. The germline CDR1 and CDR2 sequences are LNHDA and SQIVND (reference sequence). CDR3: CASSIGGNTGHSTDTQYF. The DNA of the CDR3 is TGTGCCAGTAGTATAGGTGGTAACACAGGGCATAGCACAGATACGCAGTATTTT.

This chain uses TRBV9 with TRBJ1-2; 7 bases line up with TRBD1. This CDR3 is built from 11 residues. The junction had 4 bases not matched to a gene; V was cut back by 6 bases and J by 8 bases. Germline CDR1 SGDLS, CDR2 YYNGEE. The CDR3 DNA follows: TGTGCCAGCACTCGGGACAGAGGCTACACCTTC. Encoded protein: CASTRDRGYTF.

The chain is built from TRBV28 and TRBJ2-2, with 10 bases matching TRBD2. CDR3 length: 18 amino acids. Germline CDR1 reads MDHEN; CDR2 reads SYDVKM. J lost 0 bases, V lost 5 bases, and 9 bases had no gene match. CDR3 in amino acids: CASSLWTSGISNTGELFF. CDR3 coding DNA: TGTGCCAGCAGTCTTTGGACTAGCGGCATTTCGAACACCGGGGAGCTGTTTTTT.

This clone occurred once. The V gene is TRBV5-1, the J gene TRBJ2-4, with D perhaps matching TRBD1 or TRBD2 (5 bases each). The length of the CDR3 is 15 residues. V dropped 4 bases and J dropped 7 bases, with 18 bases sitting between them. Germline values: CDR1 SGHRS, CDR2 YFSETQ. The CDR3 bases are TGCGCCAGCAGCCTGAACATGGGGGAGCGGAACATTCAGTACTTC. The encoded protein is CASSLNMGERNIQYF.

The V gene is TRBV7-3, the J gene TRBJ1-1; unclear D gene. Looked up from germline, CDR1 is SGHTA and CDR2 is FQGTGA. The CDR3 covers 13 residues. V was pared by 1 base and J by 4 bases, with 7 bases between. The CDR3 here is CASSLNTGTEAFF. The CDR3 nucleotides read TGTGCCAGCAGCTTAAATACGGGCACTGAAGCTTTCTTT.

This clone was recorded only once. V is TRBV5-1 and J is TRBJ2-7; 12 bases align to TRBD1. Germline V gene sequence: CDR1 SGHRS, CDR2 YFSETQ. This CDR3 region has 15 residues. Trimming at V came to 0 bases and at J to 5 bases, leaving 3 bases not matched to a gene. The CDR3 is CASSLDGTGGDEQYF. The CDR3 region has the DNA TGCGCCAGCAGCTTGGATGGGACAGGGGGCGACGAGCAGTACTTC.

The chain carries TRBV7-2 and TRBJ2-7, with D possibly matching TRBD2 (6 bases). Germline V gene data show CDR1 as SGHTA and CDR2 as FQGNSA. CDR3 length: 14 residues. The V and J ends lost 5 bases and 6 bases respectively, with 17 bases between them. In DNA, the CDR3 is TGTGCCAGCAGCCCCGGAGGGCCGCGCCTCGAGCAGTACTTC. Amino acids: CASSPGGPRLEQYF.

The chain links TRBV6-6 to TRBJ1-5, with D uncertain. Germline V lookup: CDR1 MNHNY, CDR2 SVGAGI (reference sequence). CDR3 length: 12 amino acids. Trimming took 2 bases from V and 5 from J, leaving 4 bases between them. The chain's CDR3 is CASSYGDQPQHF. The CDR3 DNA reads as TGTGCCAGCAGTTACGGGGATCAGCCCCAGCATTTT.

The chain has TRBV28 and TRBJ2-5; TRBD2 agrees at 11 bases. J was trimmed by 2 bases and V by 3 bases; bases with no gene match: 8. The CDR3 contains 17 residues. Looked up from germline, CDR1 is MDHEN and CDR2 is SYDVKM. The CDR3 loop reads CASSLASGRRGQETQYF. CDR3 nucleotide sequence: TGTGCCAGCAGTTTGGCTAGCGGGAGGCGTGGACAAGAGACCCAGTACTTC.

The chain is built from TRBV28 and TRBJ2-5; D unclear. Trimming left V 3 bases short and J 3 bases short, with 5 bases between. The CDR3 contains 12 residues. Per germline, CDR1 MDHEN and CDR2 SYDVKM. This chain's CDR3 is CASSFLKETQYF. The CDR3 coding sequence is TGTGCCAGCAGTTTTTTAAAAGAGACCCAGTACTTC.

The chain employs TRBV5-1 and TRBJ1-5; 7 bases fit TRBD1. In germline, CDR1 is SGHRS, CDR2 YFSETQ. This CDR3 contains 18 residues. Trimming at V came to 1 base and at J to 0 bases, leaving 10 bases not matched to a gene. CDR3 nucleotides: TGCGCCAGCAGCTTGACACCGGGGACAGATTATAGCAATCAGCCCCAGCATTTT. Its translation: CASSLTPGTDYSNQPQHF.